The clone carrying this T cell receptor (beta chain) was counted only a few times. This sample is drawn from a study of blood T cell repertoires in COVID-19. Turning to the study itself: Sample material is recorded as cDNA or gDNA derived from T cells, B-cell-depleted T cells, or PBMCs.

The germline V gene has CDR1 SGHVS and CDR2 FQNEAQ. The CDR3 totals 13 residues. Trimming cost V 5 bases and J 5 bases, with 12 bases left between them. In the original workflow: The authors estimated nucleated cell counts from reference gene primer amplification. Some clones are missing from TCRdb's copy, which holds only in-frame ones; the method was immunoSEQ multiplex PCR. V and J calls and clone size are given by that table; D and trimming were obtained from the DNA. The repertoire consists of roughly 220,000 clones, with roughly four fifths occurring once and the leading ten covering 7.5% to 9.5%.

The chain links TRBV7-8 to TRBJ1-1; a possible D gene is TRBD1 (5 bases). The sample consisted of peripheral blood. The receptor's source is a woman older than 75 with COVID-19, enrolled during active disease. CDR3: CASSRVRGTEAFF. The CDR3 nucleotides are TGTGCCAGCAGCCGAGTCCGGGGGACTGAAGCTTTCTTT.